Included here is one TCR beta chain sequence, with context. Its antigen is as yet unknown. This sample was taken from a study of T cells after posttransplantation cyclophosphamide. CDR1 is SGHNT, CDR2 YYREEE, per germline (reference sequence). This CDR3 region has 14 residues. The J segment lost 5 bases and the V segment lost 4 bases, leaving 6 bases of the junction unmatched. Assay: immunoSEQ multiplex PCR; the TCRdb copy retains only in-frame clones and omits some. This sample carries some 66,000 clones, 85% to 95% of them seen once, and the ten largest clones take approximately 2.7%. Study-wide results and caveats: TRB overlap between skin or GI tissue T cells and blood was limited. Recipient CMV seropositivity and CMV reactivation strongly tracked TRB clonality.

Sequenced: PBMCs. The V gene is TRBV5-4, the J gene TRBJ1-1, with 9 bases fitting TRBD1. This receptor was obtained from a woman aged 30 to 39 in good health and a related stem cell transplant donor. CDR3: CASSLGQGRTEAFF. The CDR3 bases are TGTGCCAGCAGCCTGGGACAGGGAAGGACTGAAGCTTTCTTT.